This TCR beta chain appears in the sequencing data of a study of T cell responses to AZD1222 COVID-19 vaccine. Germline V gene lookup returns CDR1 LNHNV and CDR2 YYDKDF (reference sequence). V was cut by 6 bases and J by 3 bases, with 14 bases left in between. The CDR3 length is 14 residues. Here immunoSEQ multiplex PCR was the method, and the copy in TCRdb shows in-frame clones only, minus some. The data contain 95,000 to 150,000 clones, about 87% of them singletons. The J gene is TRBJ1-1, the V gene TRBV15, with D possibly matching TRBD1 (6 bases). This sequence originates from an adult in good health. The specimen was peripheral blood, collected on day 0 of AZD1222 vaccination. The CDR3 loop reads CATSLEDSDTEAFF. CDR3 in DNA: TGTGCCACCAGTCTAGAGGACAGCGACACTGAAGCTTTCTTT.